This entry is about one TCR beta chain. Its target is unknown. This specimen comes from a study of synovial regulatory T cells in juvenile arthritis. Findings and caveats of the study: iaTreg cells shared more CDR3 sequences with synovial Tregs than other blood Tregs did.

This table comes from immunoSEQ multiplex PCR, and its TCRdb copy is limited to in-frame clones, with some not included. The sample table sets out about 10,000 clones. Specimen: Treg cells from blood. Subset here: remaining (HLA-DR-negative) circulating blood Treg cells. The sequence was obtained from a donor between 2 and 29 years old with juvenile idiopathic arthritis.

CDR3 sequence reads: CASSEQGRREKLFF. J is TRBJ1-4 and V is TRBV6-1; TCRdb names TRBD1, which stays unverified in the absence of DNA. The CDR3 totals 14 residues. The nucleotide record is missing. In germline, CDR1 is MNHNS, CDR2 SASEGT.